The TCR beta chain under discussion was sequenced for a study of cytomegalovirus exposure and HLA in healthy donors. Study-level information: From donors who were HLA-typed, an early data release held 65 million to 85 million unique TCRs.

Researchers ran the PCR with 60 Vbeta and 13 Jbeta primers. Clones were read by immunoSEQ multiplex PCR, and TCRdb kept only the in-frame ones, dropping some. The table lists fewer than 200,000 clones, over 60% of them singletons. The length of the CDR3 is 14 residues. V dropped 4 bases and J dropped 4; count of bases not matched to a gene: 4. Per germline, CDR1 SGHNT and CDR2 YYREEE (reference sequence). Findings and caveats of the study: A few CMV-associated chains proved CMV antigen-specific in vitro. It was reported that the classifier diagnosed cytomegalovirus status with high specificity and sensitivity in both the original and validation cohorts. Earlier analysis looked at TCR beta V segments, and most were productive about 87% or about 30% of the time.

With respect to this clone: What it binds is not known.

The clonotype comes from a girl aged 10-17 years in good health and CMV-seronegative. The V and J genes are TRBV5-4 and TRBJ1-1; 10 bases are a match to TRBD1. Material: PBMCs. The CDR3 DNA reads TGTGCCAGCAGCGGGGGACAGGGGTCCACTGAAGCTTTCTTT. Its protein product is CASSGGQGSTEAFF.